This TCR beta chain is drawn from a study of glioma-infiltrating T cells after dendritic cell vaccination. Time point given: after dendritic cell vaccination, including at tumor progression/relapse. Sequencing used immunoSEQ multiplex PCR; TCRdb keeps in-frame clones, though not all of them. The sample lists 50,000 to 55,000 clones; about 91% were seen once. This clonotype was obtained from a human donor with glioblastoma. This specimen consisted of blood, obtained after dendritic cell vaccination.

The CDR3 sequence: CASSLGGGGAAYGYTF. CDR3 DNA sequence: TGTGCCAGCAGCTTAGGCGGTGGTGGAGCCGCATATGGCTACACCTTC. This sequence joins TRBV7-9 and TRBJ1-2; D is unresolved. The V end lost 1 base, the J end lost 5 bases, and 17 bases lay between the germline ends. The CDR3 sequence is 16 residues long. Per germline, CDR1 SEHNR and CDR2 FQNEAQ (reference sequence).